This is a list of T cell receptor beta chains from one sample in a study of cytomegalovirus exposure and HLA in healthy donors. Libraries were prepared by immunoSEQ multiplex PCR; TCRdb keeps only in-frame clonotypes and omits some of them. The repertoire holds about 130,000 clones, with around 70% as singletons. The sequencing sample was made of PBMCs. The receptor source for this set is an older woman in good health and CMV-seropositive. The CDR3 runs from the conserved cysteine through the conserved F or W. Not all rows give a size; the values are once, few, many and, for expanded clones, a class.

clone_size | j_call | v_call | cdr3_aa
- | TRBJ1-1 | TRBV7-3 | CASSLTPTDTEAFF
- | TRBJ1-1 | TRBV9 | CASSVGQSLMNTEAFF
- | TRBJ1-5 | TRBV18 | CASSPGQGNQPQHF
- | TRBJ1-2 | TRBV19 | CASSTSGGENYGYTF
- | TRBJ1-4 | TRBV6-1 | CASSETRDTYEKLFF
- | TRBJ2-7 | TRBV27 | CASRVSQGGEQYF
- | TRBJ1-1 | TRBV30 | CAWSRQGGTEAFF
- | TRBJ1-5 | TRBV29-1 | CSAAYSNQPQHF
- | TRBJ1-5 | TRBV7-9 | CASSTGQGQPQHF
- | TRBJ2-2 | TRBV28 | CASSQVGGQVNGELFF
- | TRBJ1-2 | TRBV4-1 | CASSLPVRGHNYGYTF
- | TRBJ1-1 | TRBV28 | CASSRGTIEAFF
- | TRBJ2-7 | TRBV7-3 | CASSSGLAGDEQYF
- | TRBJ1-1 | TRBV27 | CASSLSRGRMGLNTEAFF
- | TRBJ1-1 | TRBV6-6 | CAIEGVPNTEAFF
- | TRBJ1-1 | TRBV6-1 | CASSASTAPNTEAFF
few | TRBJ1-1 | TRBV5-1 | CASSGGMNTEAFF
- | TRBJ1-1 | TRBV30 | CAWNLPGTEAFF
- | TRBJ2-7 | TRBV11-2 | CASSEPGQGYEQYF
few | TRBJ2-5 | TRBV6-1 | CASSLGTGLVQYF
few | TRBJ1-2 | TRBV4-1 | CASSQRSYGYTF
- | TRBJ2-2 | TRBV10-3 | CAIKESARTSGSTGELFF
- | TRBJ2-1 | TRBV28 | CASGPPYPRNEQFF
- | TRBJ2-2 | TRBV2 | CASSETGHGELFF
- | TRBJ1-2 | TRBV19 | CASRGDSHYHGYTF
- | TRBJ1-4 | TRBV5-4 | CASSGGQGHNEKLFF
few | TRBJ2-1 | TRBV4-2 | CASSQDRTGVYNEQFF
- | TRBJ2-6 | TRBV5-1 | CASSATGTGGAGANVLTF
- | TRBJ2-3 | TRBV27 | CASSSNRDSNTDTQYF
- | TRBJ1-2 | TRBV2 | CASSQQGNYGYTF
few | TRBJ2-1 | TRBV4-2 | CASSQVGSGGSRDEQFF
- | TRBJ1-2 | TRBV6-5 | CASSYSTGTGTNGYTF
- | TRBJ1-1 | TRBV18 | CASSPKQGSMNTEAFF
few | TRBJ2-7 | TRBV2 | CASRGGFHEQYF
- | TRBJ1-2 | TRBV30 | CAWYRDRSGYTF
- | TRBJ1-1 | TRBV28 | CASSLPGETEAFF
- | TRBJ1-1 | TRBV28 | CASTSPTVAFF
- | TRBJ2-1 | TRBV4-1 | CASSLSGGLANNEQFF
few | TRBJ2-1 | TRBV7-2 | CASSLAGGTYNEQFF
- | TRBJ2-7 | TRBV2 | CASSKATNTYEQYF
- | TRBJ1-2 | TRBV6-5 | CASRDDRLEGYTF
- | TRBJ1-5 | TRBV4-1 | CASSQGWTGNQPQHF
- | TRBJ2-7 | TRBV23-1 | CASSPRWTGFYEQYF
- | TRBJ2-1 | TRBV5-1 | CASKLAGSYNEQFF
- | TRBJ1-1 | TRBV28 | CASSLSQGALTEAFF
- | TRBJ1-4 | TRBV6-6 | CASSYQGQGEGKLFF
few | TRBJ2-7 | TRBV13 | CASSFGLTYEQYF
- | TRBJ1-1 | TRBV11-2 | CASSSSLLNTEAFF
- | TRBJ2-7 | TRBV5-6 | CASSLAKEGWKYF
few | TRBJ1-2 | TRBV5-6 | CASSPGQVANYGYTF
- | TRBJ2-7 | TRBV7-8 | CASSFRLAGGGDEQYF
- | TRBJ1-3 | TRBV28 | CASSKQFSGNTIYF
- | TRBJ1-5 | TRBV6-5 | CASSRDRGNQPQHF